This entry features one T cell receptor (beta chain) sequence. The data are from a study of T-cell reconstitution after alpha-beta-depleted transplantation in children. V was clipped by 2 bases and J by 6 bases; unmatched bases: 12. CDR3 length equals 16 residues. Germline V gives CDR1 SGHRS, CDR2 YFSETQ. Preparation of the TCRbeta library used unique molecular identifiers. One entry per CDR3 protein, called by TCRdb with MiXCR from the PCR reads. The sample holds 500,000 or so distinct CDR3 sequences, 32% seen once. Sample: PBMCs from the stem cell graft donor, taken from the stem cell graft. The chain links TRBV5-1 to TRBJ2-7, with 9 positions matching TRBD2. The TCR originated in a human donor who donated a stem cell graft to a child with aplastic anemia. Here the CDR3 DNA reads TGCGCCAGCAGCTTTAGTTCCTTGCGGGGGGGCGTCGAGCAGTACTTC. This sequence encodes CASSFSSLRGGVEQYF.